The entry that follows covers one T cell receptor (beta chain) sequence. The antigen is undetermined. V lost 4 bases and J 4 bases, leaving 6 bases between the germline ends. Germline V CDR1 and CDR2: SGHDT, YYEEEE. There are 12 residues in the CDR3. The record originates from a study of Tregs in tolerant kidney transplant recipients. Study-level findings and limits: Biological reproducibility was not directly addressed, but technical replication error appeared minimal. Activated donor B cell expansion appeared to reveal the most relevant donor-specific TCRbeta repertoire. Few patients were studied, so findings need validation in larger groups.

Produced via immunoSEQ multiplex PCR; TCRdb's table is partial and in-frame only. The sample includes about 240,000 clones, roughly 80% seen only once; the top ten take roughly 0.67%. The V gene is TRBV5-6, the J gene TRBJ1-5; no clear D gene. The sequenced sample was CD4+ T cells from blood. The receptor comes from a human donor in good health. CDR3 nucleotides: TGTGCCAGCAGCAGCCCTAATCAGCCCCAGCATTTT. It codes for CASSSPNQPQHF. The full variable domain, in which reference TRBV5-6 and TRBJ1-5 provide the parts outside the CDR3, is DAGVTQSPTHLIKTRGQQVTLRCSPKSGHDTVSWYQQALGQGPQFIFQYYEEEERQRGNFPDRFSGHQFPNYSSELNVNALLLGDSALYLCASSSPNQPQHFGDGTRLSIL.